Listed here are 10 T cell receptor beta chains from one sample, sequenced in a study of blood T cells in healthy people across ages. A sample-barcoded 5' primer and a J-beta primer mix were used in a second PCR of roughly 7 to 11 cycles. Each CDR3 protein is one row after TCRdb ran MiXCR on the 5' RACE reads. The sample carries approximately 2,000,000 distinct CDR3 sequences, about two fifths recorded once. Sequences were obtained from blood. The receptors were sampled from a human donor in good health.

This clonotype was detected only once. The J gene is TRBJ2-5, the V gene TRBV6-2 or TRBV6-3; 7 nucleotides line up with TRBD1. Looked up from germline, CDR1 is MNHEY and CDR2 is SVGEGT. Trimming cost V 7 bases and J 5 bases; bases outside gene matches: 22. The CDR3 loop spans 18 amino acids. CDR3: CASTDPRGQNGPPETQYF. In DNA, the CDR3 is TGTGCCAGCACCGACCCTAGGGGACAGAATGGACCTCCGGAGACCCAGTACTTC.

This rearrangement joins TRBV7-9 to TRBJ2-7, with a weak D call TRBD1 (5 bases). The CDR3 consists of 14 residues. Germline V gene sequence: CDR1 SEHNR, CDR2 FQNEAQ (reference sequence). The V and J ends lost 2 bases and 4 bases respectively, with 12 bases between them. The CDR3 DNA follows: TGTGCCAGCAGCTTAAATGGCAGGGATTACGAGCAGTACTTC. This gives the protein CASSLNGRDYEQYF.

This clonotype has more than one count but fewer than ten. This chain links TRBV29-1 with TRBJ1-1; no clear D gene. Between the trimmed V and J ends, which lost 7 bases and 0 bases, there was a span of 15 bases. This CDR3 region has 14 residues. Germline lookup yields CDR1 SQVTM and CDR2 ANQGSEA. CDR3 nucleotides: TGCAGCGCCCAGGACGGTACCCTGAACACTGAAGCTTTCTTT. As protein: CSAQDGTLNTEAFF.

The V gene is TRBV7-9, the J gene TRBJ2-1; possible D gene TRBD1, 5 bases. V dropped 5 bases and J dropped 4 bases, with 21 bases sitting between them. Germline V gene sequence: CDR1 SEHNR, CDR2 FQNEAQ (reference sequence). The CDR3 runs 17 residues. The chain's CDR3 is CASSPRWVRAPYNEQFF. The CDR3 DNA sequence: TGTGCCAGCAGCCCCCGGTGGGTCAGGGCCCCTTACAATGAGCAGTTCTTC. The whole variable domain, remainder taken from reference TRBV7-9 and TRBJ2-1, is DTGVSQNPRHKITKRGQNVTFRCDPISEHNRLYWYRQTLGQGPEFLTYFQNEAQLEKSRLLSDRFSAERPKGSFSTLEIQRTEQGDSAMYLCASSPRWVRAPYNEQFFGPGTRLTVL.

The chain recombines TRBV5-1 with TRBJ2-1; D gene ambiguous. The J call may be in error: the DNA end matches TRBJ2-7 better. The CDR3 has 16 residues. Germline V gene lookup returns CDR1 SGHRS and CDR2 YFSETQ. The CDR3 spells CASSIRASSSYNEQYF. CDR3 coding DNA: TGCGCCAGCAGCATCCGGGCGAGCAGCTCCTACAATGAGCAGTACTTC.

The genes are TRBV7-6 and TRBJ2-7; perhaps D is TRBD1 or TRBD2 (5 bases each). Trimming removed 5 bases at V and 7 bases at J, with 12 bases between. This CDR3 is 12 amino acids long. Germline CDR1 is SGHVS and CDR2 is FNYEAQ. This CDR3 is CASSHRGREQYF. The CDR3 DNA reads TGTGCCAGCAGCCATCGGGGCCGAGAGCAGTACTTC.

V and J are TRBV15 and TRBJ1-2; TRBD1 agrees at 7 bases. Germline V CDR1 and CDR2: LNHNV, YYDKDF (reference sequence). The CDR3 contains 16 residues. V lost 5 bases and J lost 4; bases outside the gene matches: 13. The CDR3 coding sequence is TGTGCCACCAGCGGCTGGACAGGTGAACCTCTCTATGGCTACACCTTC. This sequence encodes CATSGWTGEPLYGYTF.

This chain joins TRBV27 and TRBJ1-1; D remains unclear. V lost 0 bases and J lost 0, with 11 bases in between. CDR1 is MNHEY, CDR2 SMNVEV, per germline (reference sequence). CDR3 length: 16 amino acids. The CDR3 sequence is CASSLSTPWVNTEAFF. The DNA of the CDR3 is TGTGCCAGCAGTTTATCGACCCCCTGGGTGAACACTGAAGCTTTCTTT.

This clonotype appeared a single time. The gene calls are TRBV2 and TRBJ2-3; D is perhaps TRBD1 or TRBD2 (5 bases each). V was shortened by 6 bases and J by 2 bases, with 12 bases between the two germline ends. The CDR3 runs 14 residues. Per germline, CDR1 SNHLY and CDR2 FYNNEI. CDR3 region: CASSVGEPTDTQYF. In nucleotides, the CDR3 is TGTGCCAGCAGCGTGGGGGAGCCCACAGATACGCAGTATTTT.

The chain uses TRBV3-1 and TRBJ2-5, with D tentatively TRBD2 (6 bases). Per germline, CDR1 LGHDT and CDR2 YNNKEL (reference sequence). Deletions cut 4 bases from V and 5 bases from J, with 14 bases between. The CDR3 length is 14 residues. The chain's CDR3 is CASSPIQAGETQYF. CDR3 sequence (DNA): TGTGCCAGCAGCCCTATACAGGCGGGGGAGACCCAGTACTTC.